These 20 T cell receptor beta chains came from one sample sequenced in a study of blood T cell repertoires in COVID-19. This table comes from immunoSEQ multiplex PCR, and its TCRdb copy is limited to in-frame clones, with some not included. This table has about 230,000 clones, approximately 82% appearing once. The sample consisted of peripheral blood. Every receptor here comes from an older woman with active or convalescent COVID-19.

The chain couples TRBV10-3 to TRBJ2-2; a possible D gene is TRBD2 (6 bases). Per the germline V gene, CDR1 is ENHRY and CDR2 is SYGVKD. The CDR3 loop spans 15 amino acids. V lost 4 bases and J lost 3, with 12 bases in between. CDR3 sequence reads: CAISGGDLDTGELFF. CDR3 DNA sequence: TGTGCCATCAGTGGGGGGGACCTGGACACCGGGGAGCTGTTTTTT.

This sequence joins TRBV27 and TRBJ1-1; D not certain. V was pared by 1 base and J by 8 bases, with 14 bases between. This CDR3 region has 14 residues. CDR1 and CDR2 (germline): MNHEY, SMNVEV (reference sequence). This chain's CDR3 is CASSLFSSVQEAFF. The DNA for the CDR3 is TGTGCCAGCAGTTTATTTTCGTCCGTTCAGGAAGCTTTCTTT.

The chain uses TRBV3-1 (or the pseudogene TRBV3-2) and TRBJ1-1, with D tentatively TRBD1 (5 bases). There are 17 residues in the CDR3. Trimming stripped 0 bases from V and 1 base from J, with 15 bases between. Germline loops: CDR1 LGHDT, CDR2 YNNKEL (reference sequence). Here the CDR3 reads CASSQDYGGFPNTEAFF. The CDR3 DNA reads TGTGCCAGCAGCCAAGATTATGGGGGGTTCCCGAACACTGAAGCTTTCTTT.

CDR3 coding DNA: TGTGCCAGCAGTGCCAGGGGCTCAGCGAACACTGAAGCTTTCTTT. Amino acid sequence: CASSARGSANTEAFF. The chain is built from TRBV2 and TRBJ1-1; TRBD1 might be the D (6 bases). Trimming shortened V by 4 bases and J by 1 base, and 13 bases separated the two germline ends. This CDR3 spans 15 amino acids. The germline V gene has CDR1 SNHLY and CDR2 FYNNEI.

This chain uses TRBV6-6 with TRBJ1-1, with 7 bases aligning to TRBD1. The CDR3 is made up of 14 amino acids. V was clipped by 5 bases and J by 1 base; unmatched bases: 4. Germline CDR1 and CDR2: MNHNY and SVGAGI (reference sequence). CDR3 nucleotide sequence: TGTGCCAGCAGTCGGGGACAGCAGAACACTGAAGCTTTCTTT. Its protein is CASSRGQQNTEAFF.

V gene TRBV5-1 combines with J gene TRBJ1-1, with D unresolved. CDR3 length: 16 residues. The V gene's germline CDR1 is SGHRS and CDR2 YFSETQ. Trimming removed 3 bases at V and 5 bases at J, with 20 bases between. CDR3 sequence (DNA): TGCGCCAGCAGCTGGCGGGAGGGCACCGTGGGGACTGAAGCTTTCTTT. Amino acid sequence: CASSWREGTVGTEAFF.

This clone has a handful of counts. V usage is TRBV5-1 and J usage is TRBJ2-1, with 10 bases aligning to TRBD1. The CDR3 is made up of 15 amino acids. V was pared by 4 bases and J by 6 bases, with 7 bases of the junction left unmatched. The germline V gene has CDR1 SGHRS and CDR2 YFSETQ. The CDR3 is CASSRQGQGRNEQFF. The DNA for the CDR3 is TGCGCCAGCAGCAGACAGGGACAGGGGCGCAATGAGCAGTTCTTC.

This chain uses TRBV5-6 with TRBJ2-1, with a possible D match to TRBD2 (6 bases). The CDR3 spans 15 residues. Germline CDR1 and CDR2: SGHDT and YYEEEE. V was trimmed by 6 bases and J by 7 bases, leaving 20 bases between them. Here the CDR3 DNA reads TGTGCCAGCATCCTAGCGTGGGGGAGTGGTAATGAGCAGTTCTTC. It translates to CASILAWGSGNEQFF.

This chain connects TRBV5-1 to TRBJ1-5, with a tentative D call TRBD1 (5 bases). CDR1 and CDR2 (germline): SGHRS, YFSETQ. The CDR3 is made up of 14 amino acids. With 0 bases removed from V and 2 bases from J, the gap between germline ends came to 6 bases. The CDR3 loop reads CASSLEGGNQPQHF. The CDR3 region has the DNA TGCGCCAGCAGCTTGGAAGGGGGCAATCAGCCCCAGCATTTT.

The V call is TRBV7-3, the J call TRBJ2-1; D is perhaps TRBD1 (6 bases). The V and J ends lost 3 bases and 5 bases respectively, with 17 bases between them. The CDR3 is made up of 16 amino acids. Germline V gene sequence: CDR1 SGHTA, CDR2 FQGTGA. The CDR3 DNA reads TGTGCCAGCAGCTTGTTTTACAGGGCGACGGACAATGAGCAGTTCTTC. Amino acid sequence: CASSLFYRATDNEQFF.

This clone has only a few counts. The chain has TRBV5-1 and TRBJ2-2; D unresolved. Looked up from germline, CDR1 is SGHRS and CDR2 is YFSETQ. The CDR3 has 12 amino acids. Trimming took 7 bases from V and 4 from J, leaving 8 bases between them. The CDR3: CASRPGTGELFF. CDR3 DNA sequence: TGCGCCAGCCGACCGGGCACCGGGGAGCTGTTTTTT. Looking up the rest from reference TRBV5-1 and TRBJ2-2 gives the full variable domain: KAGVTQTPRYLIKTRGQQVTLSCSPISGHRSVSWYQQTPGQGLQFLFEYFSETQRNKGNFPGRFSGRQFSNSRSEMNVSTLELGDSALYLCASRPGTGELFFGEGSRLTVL.

In this sample, this clone turned up a few times. This chain uses TRBV5-5 with TRBJ2-1, with D unresolved. The CDR3 spans 17 residues. The ends were cut back, 4 bases at V and 0 bases at J, with 17 bases in the middle. CDR1 and CDR2 from the germline V gene are SGHKS and YYEKEE (reference sequence). This chain's CDR3 is CASSDDLRRSSYNEQFF. In nucleotides, the CDR3 is TGTGCCAGCAGCGACGACTTGAGGCGAAGCTCCTACAATGAGCAGTTCTTC.

The chain is built from TRBV15 and TRBJ1-1; the D gene is possibly TRBD1 (6 bases). Germline lookup yields CDR1 LNHNV and CDR2 YYDKDF (reference sequence). The V and J ends lost 1 base and 4 bases respectively, with 10 bases between them. There are 14 residues in the CDR3. For the CDR3, the DNA is TGTGCCACCAGCAGAGCAAGGGGGGGCACTGAAGCTTTCTTT. The encoded protein is CATSRARGGTEAFF.

This clone showed up just once. The chain couples TRBV5-1 to TRBJ2-1; 9 bases map to TRBD2. V lost 4 bases and J lost 7; bases outside the gene matches: 12. The CDR3 is 16 amino acids. CDR1 SGHRS and CDR2 YFSETQ come from the germline V gene. CDR3 sequence reads: CASSLLVAGDQNEQFF. The CDR3 nucleotides are TGCGCCAGCAGCCTGTTAGTAGCGGGAGATCAGAATGAGCAGTTCTTC.

The V gene is TRBV6-5, the J gene TRBJ2-7; a weak D match, TRBD1 (6 bases). V was pared by 7 bases and J by 1 base, with 14 bases between. The CDR3 loop spans 14 amino acids. CDR1 is MNHEY, CDR2 SVGAGI, per germline. The CDR3 region is CASIMIQGSYEQYF. The CDR3 bases are TGTGCCAGCATCATGATACAGGGATCCTACGAGCAGTACTTC.

The V gene is TRBV7-2, the J gene TRBJ2-7; D is ambiguous. Between the trimmed V and J ends, which lost 1 base and 3 bases, there was a span of 10 bases. The CDR3 has 14 residues. Germline CDR1 is SGHTA and CDR2 is FQGNSA. This chain's CDR3 is CASSLVRSNYEQYF. The CDR3 nucleotides are TGTGCCAGCAGCTTAGTCAGGTCCAACTACGAGCAGTACTTC.

This chain joins TRBV29-1 and TRBJ2-1; 7 bases fit TRBD1. There are 14 residues in the CDR3. The junction had 9 bases not matched to a gene; V was cut back by 3 bases and J by 7 bases. Germline CDR1 reads SQVTM; CDR2 reads ANQGSEA. The CDR3: CSVDSDRAMNEQFF. In DNA form, the CDR3 reads TGCAGCGTTGATAGCGACAGGGCTATGAATGAGCAGTTCTTC.

This sequence joins TRBV27 and TRBJ2-7; unclear D gene. Germline V CDR1 and CDR2: MNHEY, SMNVEV (reference sequence). This CDR3 comprises 13 residues. Between the trimmed V and J ends, which lost 5 bases and 6 bases, there was a span of 14 bases. CDR3 coding DNA: TGTGCCAGCAGTCCCTATAACTCGTTCGAGCAGTACTTC. Protein: CASSPYNSFEQYF.

The V gene is TRBV18, the J gene TRBJ2-4; TRBD1 is a possible D gene (6 bases). CDR3 size: 12 residues. V was pared by 2 bases and J by 8 bases, with 7 bases between. Per germline, CDR1 KGHSH and CDR2 LQKENI. As DNA, the CDR3 is TGTGCCAGCTCACCAAACAGGGACATTCAGTACTTC. Translation: CASSPNRDIQYF.

The chain is built from TRBV29-1 and TRBJ2-1; 10 nucleotides agree with TRBD2. This CDR3 contains 13 residues. Trimming took 3 bases from V and 9 from J; bases not matched to a gene: 5. In germline, CDR1 is SQVTM, CDR2 ANQGSEA. The CDR3 reads CSVEASGRPEQFF. The CDR3 DNA follows: TGCAGCGTTGAGGCTAGCGGGAGACCTGAGCAGTTCTTC.